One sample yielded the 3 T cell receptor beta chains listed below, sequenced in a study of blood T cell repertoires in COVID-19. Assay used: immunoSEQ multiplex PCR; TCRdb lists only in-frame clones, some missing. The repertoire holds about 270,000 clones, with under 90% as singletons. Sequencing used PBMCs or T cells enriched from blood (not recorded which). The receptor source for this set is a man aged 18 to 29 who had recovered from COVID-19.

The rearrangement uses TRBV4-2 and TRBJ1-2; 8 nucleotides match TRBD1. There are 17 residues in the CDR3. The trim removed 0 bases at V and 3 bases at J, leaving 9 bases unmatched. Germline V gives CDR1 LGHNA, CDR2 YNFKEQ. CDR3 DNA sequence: TGTGCCAGCAGCCAAGAAGCTCGGACAGGGTCGTACTATGGCTACACCTTC. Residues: CASSQEARTGSYYGYTF.

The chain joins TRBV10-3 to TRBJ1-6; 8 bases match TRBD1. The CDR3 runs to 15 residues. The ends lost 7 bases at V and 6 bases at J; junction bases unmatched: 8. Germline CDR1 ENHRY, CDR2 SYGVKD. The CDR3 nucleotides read TGTGCCATCAAAACGACAGGGGAGCGTAATTCACCCCTCCACTTT. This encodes CAIKTTGERNSPLHF.

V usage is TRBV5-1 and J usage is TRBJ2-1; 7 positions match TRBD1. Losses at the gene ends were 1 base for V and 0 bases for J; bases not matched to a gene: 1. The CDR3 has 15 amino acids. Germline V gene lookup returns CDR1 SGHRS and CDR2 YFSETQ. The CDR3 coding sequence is TGCGCCAGCAGCTTGTCAGGGGGCTCCTACAATGAGCAGTTCTTC. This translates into CASSLSGGSYNEQFF.